These 21 T cell receptor beta chains came from one sample sequenced in a study of Graves' ophthalmopathy and Graves' hyperthyroidism. TCR beta CDR3 amplification used RNA transcripts. The authors performed first-round RT-PCR with HTBI primers and then a second-round multiplex PCR. One entry per CDR3 protein results from TCRdb running MiXCR on the multiplex PCR reads. This table has about 1.2 million distinct CDR3 sequences, around a third appearing once. Sequences were obtained from peripheral blood or thyroid tissue (not recorded which). The source is an adult man with Graves' hyperthyroidism.

V and J are TRBV12-3 or TRBV12-4 and TRBJ1-1; D uncertain. This CDR3 has 12 amino acids. Trimming took off 3 bases at V and 3 bases at J, with 5 bases between the two ends. The CDR3 coding sequence is TGTGCCAGCAGTTTCTTAGACACTGAAGCTTTCTTT. This sequence encodes CASSFLDTEAFF.

The rearrangement uses TRBV10-3 and TRBJ2-3, with a possible D match to TRBD1 (6 bases). Looked up from germline, CDR1 is ENHRY and CDR2 is SYGVKD. V lost 10 bases and J lost 0, with 11 bases in between. The CDR3 contains 13 residues. CDR3 DNA sequence: TGTGCCACCGCGGACAGCAGCACAGATACGCAGTATTTT. It encodes CATADSSTDTQYF.

This clonotype was picked up a small number of times. The V call is TRBV4-1, the J call TRBJ1-2, with no clear D. The V end was cut by 0 bases, the J end by 2 bases, with 10 bases between. The CDR3 covers 15 residues. CDR1 MGHRA and CDR2 YSYEKL come from the germline V gene. The CDR3 sequence: CASSQDGSENYGYTF. The CDR3 DNA reads TGCGCCAGCAGCCAAGATGGCAGCGAGAACTATGGCTACACCTTC.

Concerning this clonotype: A much more abundant neighbour one base away suggests this may be a read error. This chain links TRBV7-2 with TRBJ1-2; D is unclear. Germline loops: CDR1 SGHTA, CDR2 FQGNSA. This CDR3 comprises 13 residues. The CDR3: CAISLTTIYGYTF. For the CDR3, the DNA is TGTGCCATCAGCTTAACGACAATCTATGGCTACACCTTC.

The sample holds many counts of this clonotype. The chain recombines TRBV9 with TRBJ1-6; D is uncertain. The CDR3 is 14 amino acids. Trimming took 0 bases from V and 10 from J, leaving 11 bases between them. The germline CDR1 and CDR2 sequences are SGDLS and YYNGEE. CDR3 protein: CASSVGGRNSPLHF. The CDR3 bases are TGTGCCAGCAGCGTAGGCGGGAGAAACTCACCCCTCCACTTT.

This rearrangement joins TRBV24-1 to TRBJ2-5; possibly TRBD1 for D (5 bases). The CDR3 length is 13 residues. CDR1 is KGHDR and CDR2 is SFDVKD in the germline V gene. Trimming removed 8 bases at V and 2 bases at J, with 11 bases between. The CDR3 DNA reads as TGTGCCACCACAACAGGCCTACAAGAGACCCAGTACTTC. Encoded protein: CATTTGLQETQYF.

The chain employs TRBV20-1 and TRBJ2-7; D might be TRBD1 or TRBD2, each matching 5 bases. The germline V gene encodes CDR1 DFQATT and CDR2 SNEGSKA (reference sequence). The CDR3 has 15 residues. V lost 4 bases and J lost 2, with 18 bases in between. The CDR3: CSAIEHTWGTYEQYF. The CDR3, as DNA: TGCAGTGCTATAGAGCACACCTGGGGGACCTACGAGCAGTACTTC.

This clonotype showed up many times. This rearrangement joins TRBV12-3 or TRBV12-4 to TRBJ1-2; tentative D call: TRBD1 (6 bases). CDR3 size: 11 residues. Trimming removed 6 bases at V and 13 bases at J, with 15 bases between. Here the CDR3 reads CASSQGARGTF. In DNA form, the CDR3 reads TGTGCCAGCAGCCAAGGGGCCAGGGGCACCTTC.

This clonotype occurred once. With a much larger clone just one base away, this may be a read error. The chain recombines TRBV14 with TRBJ1-1; D not resolved. V lost 3 bases to trimming and J lost 5 bases, with 13 bases between them. CDR3 length: 14 amino acids. Germline lookup yields CDR1 SGHDN and CDR2 FVKESK. The CDR3 spells CASSHPGLATEAFF. CDR3 nucleotides: TGTGCCAGCAGCCACCCTGGACTGGCGACTGAAGCTTTCTTT.

This clonotype was picked up a small number of times. The chain employs TRBV20-1 and TRBJ1-3; tentatively, D is TRBD1 (6 bases). Deletions cut 6 bases from V and 0 bases from J, with 12 bases between. Germline V CDR1 and CDR2: DFQATT, SNEGSKA (reference sequence). There are 14 residues in the CDR3. The CDR3 spells CSAQRDNSGNTIYF. CDR3 bases: TGCAGTGCCCAGAGGGACAACTCTGGAAACACCATATATTTT.

The chain is built from TRBV5-1 and TRBJ2-2, with D possibly being TRBD1 (6 bases). V was trimmed by 4 bases and J by 5 bases, leaving 15 bases between them. The CDR3 length is 15 residues. CDR1 is SGHRS, CDR2 YFSETQ, per germline. Here the CDR3 reads CASSLDRLSTGELFF. CDR3 in DNA: TGCGCCAGCAGCCTGGACAGACTATCTACCGGGGAGCTGTTTTTT.

This chain links TRBV7-2 with TRBJ2-5; 9 bases line up with TRBD2. The DNA end favors TRBJ2-7, so the J call may be wrong. CDR1 is SGHTA, CDR2 FQGNSA, per germline. This CDR3 spans 14 amino acids. CDR3 in DNA: TGTGCCAGCAGCTTAGACGGCGGGAGGGCCGAGCAGTACTTC. Amino acid sequence: CASSLDGGRAEQYF.

This clonotype appeared many times. The rearrangement uses TRBV29-1 and TRBJ2-5, with 8 bases aligning to TRBD2. This CDR3 has 14 amino acids. Germline V CDR1 and CDR2: SQVTM, ANQGSEA. V dropped 2 bases and J dropped 5; count of bases not matched to a gene: 7. The CDR3 coding sequence is TGCAGCGTTGAATGGGGACTAGGTACGGAGACCCAGTACTTC. Protein product: CSVEWGLGTETQYF.

In this sample, this clonotype turned up a few times. The chain uses TRBV29-1 and TRBJ1-2; a possible D gene is TRBD1 (6 bases). V was clipped by 8 bases and J by 3 bases, with 10 bases between them. The CDR3 length is 11 residues. Germline CDR1 SQVTM, CDR2 ANQGSEA. CDR3 protein: CSLAGDYGYTF. CDR3 DNA sequence: TGCAGCTTAGCAGGGGACTATGGCTACACCTTC.

The genes are TRBV7-8 and TRBJ2-5; 9 bases are a match to TRBD1. Per the germline V gene, CDR1 is SGHVS and CDR2 is FQNEAQ. The V gene end was trimmed by 4 bases and the J gene end by 5 bases; junction bases not matched to a gene: 14. The CDR3 length is 17 residues. The CDR3 loop is CASSSKGEQGARETQYF. The CDR3 DNA reads as TGTGCCAGCAGCTCGAAGGGTGAACAGGGGGCGCGGGAGACCCAGTACTTC. Together with reference TRBV7-8 and TRBJ2-5, the CDR3 gives the full variable domain: GAGVSQSPRYKVAKRGQDVALRCDPISGHVSLFWYQQALGQGPEFLTYFQNEAQLDKSGLPSDRFFAERPEGSVSTLKIQRTQQEDSAVYLCASSSKGEQGARETQYFGPGTRLLVL.

This clonotype appeared many times. The chain's CDR3 is CSVQENTGELFF. Written as DNA, the CDR3 is TGCAGCGTCCAGGAGAACACCGGGGAGCTGTTTTTT. The chain has TRBV29-1 and TRBJ2-2; D gene ambiguous. V was trimmed by 6 bases and J by 1 base, leaving 6 bases between them. The CDR3 runs 12 residues. Germline assignment: CDR1 SQVTM and CDR2 ANQGSEA.

Many counts were recorded for this clonotype. The chain employs TRBV7-8 and TRBJ2-7; perhaps TRBD1 as D (6 bases). The ends were cut back, 5 bases at V and 3 bases at J, with 17 bases in the middle. The germline CDR1 and CDR2 sequences are SGHVS and FQNEAQ. This CDR3 spans 15 amino acids. CDR3 protein: CASSPPGQRGYEQYF. The CDR3, as DNA: TGTGCCAGCAGCCCACCGGGACAAAGGGGCTACGAGCAGTACTTC. The whole variable domain, filled in from reference TRBV7-8 and TRBJ2-7, reads GAGVSQSPRYKVAKRGQDVALRCDPISGHVSLFWYQQALGQGPEFLTYFQNEAQLDKSGLPSDRFFAERPEGSVSTLKIQRTQQEDSAVYLCASSPPGQRGYEQYFGPGTRLTVT.

With respect to this clonotype: The junction departs from germline at one end; a sequencing error may be responsible. As DNA, the CDR3 is TGCGCCAGCAGCCAAGTGGTTGTCGACAGAACAAAAAAAAACTATGGCTACACCTTC. This encodes CASSQVVVDRTKKNYGYTF. V and J are TRBV7-9 and TRBJ1-2, with a weak D call TRBD1 (5 bases). Germline V gene sequence: CDR1 SEHNR, CDR2 FQNEAQ (reference sequence). This CDR3 contains 19 residues. The full variable domain, rest sourced from reference TRBV7-9 and TRBJ1-2, is DTGVSQNPRHKITKRGQNVTFRCDPISEHNRLYWYRQTLGQGPEFLTYFQNEAQLEKSRLLSDRFSAERPKGSFSTLEIQRTEQGDSAMYLCASSQVVVDRTKKNYGYTFGSGTRLTVV.

The CDR3 nucleotides read TGTGCCATCAGTGAGTCGGGGACTGTCTTTTATGAGCAGTACTTC. Its translation: CAISESGTVFYEQYF. The rearrangement links TRBV10-3 to TRBJ2-7; tentative D call: TRBD2 (6 bases). This CDR3 comprises 15 residues. Per germline, CDR1 ENHRY and CDR2 SYGVKD. V was trimmed by 0 bases and J by 7 bases, leaving 16 bases between them.

The chain uses TRBV12-3 or TRBV12-4 and TRBJ1-6; TRBD1 aligns across 7 bases. The CDR3 runs to 13 residues. Trimming at V came to 6 bases and at J to 16 bases, leaving 12 bases not matched to a gene. The CDR3 loop is CASSSSGTETLHF. DNA of the CDR3: TGTGCCAGCAGCTCGTCGGGGACAGAGACACTCCACTTT.

J is TRBJ1-6 and V is TRBV2; D is ambiguous. CDR1 and CDR2 (germline): SNHLY, FYNNEI. The CDR3 totals 17 residues. The V end was cut by 5 bases, the J end by 5 bases, with 19 bases between. The CDR3 reads CASSLGAVLRDNSPLHF. CDR3 bases: TGTGCCAGCAGTTTAGGCGCAGTTTTACGGGATAATTCACCCCTCCACTTT.